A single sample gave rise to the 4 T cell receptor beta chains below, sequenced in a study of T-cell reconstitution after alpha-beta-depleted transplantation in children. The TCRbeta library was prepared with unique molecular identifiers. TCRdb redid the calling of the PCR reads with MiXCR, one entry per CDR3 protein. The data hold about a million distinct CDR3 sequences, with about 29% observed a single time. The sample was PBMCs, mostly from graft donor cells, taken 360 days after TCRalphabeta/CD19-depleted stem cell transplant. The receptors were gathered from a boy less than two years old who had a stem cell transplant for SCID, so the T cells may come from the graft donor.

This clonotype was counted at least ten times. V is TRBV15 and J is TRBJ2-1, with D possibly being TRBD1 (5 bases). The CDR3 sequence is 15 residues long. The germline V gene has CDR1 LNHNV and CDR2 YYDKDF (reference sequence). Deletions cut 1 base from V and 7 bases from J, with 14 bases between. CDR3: CATSRALTVENEQFF. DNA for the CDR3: TGTGCCACCAGCAGAGCCTTGACAGTGGAAAATGAGCAGTTCTTC.

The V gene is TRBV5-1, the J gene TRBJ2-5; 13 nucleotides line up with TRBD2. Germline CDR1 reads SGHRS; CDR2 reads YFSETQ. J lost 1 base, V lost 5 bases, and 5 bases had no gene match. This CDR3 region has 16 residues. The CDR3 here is CASRPRLAGGQETQYF. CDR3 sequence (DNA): TGCGCCAGCAGACCTCGACTAGCGGGGGGCCAAGAGACCCAGTACTTC.

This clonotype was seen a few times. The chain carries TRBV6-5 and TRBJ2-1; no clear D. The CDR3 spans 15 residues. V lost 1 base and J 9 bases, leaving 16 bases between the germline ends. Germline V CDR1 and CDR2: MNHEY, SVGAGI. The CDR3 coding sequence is TGTGCCAGCAGTTACTACGGAGCTGGGCGAGCTGAGCAGTTCTTC. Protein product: CASSYYGAGRAEQFF.

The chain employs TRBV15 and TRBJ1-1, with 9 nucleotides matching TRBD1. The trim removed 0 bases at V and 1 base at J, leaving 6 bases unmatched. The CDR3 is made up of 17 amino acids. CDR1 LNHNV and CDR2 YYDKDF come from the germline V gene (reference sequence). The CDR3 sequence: CATSREDRGRENTEAFF. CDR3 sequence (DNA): TGTGCCACCAGCAGAGAGGACAGGGGAAGGGAGAACACTGAAGCTTTCTTT.